Listed here is a single T cell receptor (beta chain). Its cognate antigen is unknown. TCR cDNA, made by 5'RACE template switching, carried an added universal primer site and UMIs. TCRdb fed the 5' RACE reads into MiXCR, producing one record per CDR3 protein. The table has 300,000 to 400,000 distinct CDR3 sequences, around 12% seen once. This entry comes from a study of T cells after yellow fever vaccination. V was cut by 4 bases and J by 8 bases, with 13 bases left in between. The CDR3 consists of 13 residues. Germline CDR1 and CDR2: SGHDT and YYEEEE. The study, taken as a whole, reports: Most clones from primary vaccination resurfaced after the booster (nearly 97% CD4, less than 90% CD8). Among all clonotypes, a small share was observed in both CD4 and CD8 compartments. Researchers report a weaker secondary response that nonetheless peaked faster, day 5 versus 15.

This clonotype originated in a man aged 18 to 30 who received the YFV17D yellow fever vaccine. The sequencing here drew on CD4+ T cells sorted from PBMCs, taken 15 days after the yellow fever booster vaccination. The chain carries TRBV5-6 and TRBJ2-1, with D maybe TRBD2 (5 bases). CDR3 in amino acids: CASSETGRDEQFF. The CDR3 DNA follows: TGTGCCAGCAGCGAGACCGGGCGGGATGAGCAGTTCTTC.